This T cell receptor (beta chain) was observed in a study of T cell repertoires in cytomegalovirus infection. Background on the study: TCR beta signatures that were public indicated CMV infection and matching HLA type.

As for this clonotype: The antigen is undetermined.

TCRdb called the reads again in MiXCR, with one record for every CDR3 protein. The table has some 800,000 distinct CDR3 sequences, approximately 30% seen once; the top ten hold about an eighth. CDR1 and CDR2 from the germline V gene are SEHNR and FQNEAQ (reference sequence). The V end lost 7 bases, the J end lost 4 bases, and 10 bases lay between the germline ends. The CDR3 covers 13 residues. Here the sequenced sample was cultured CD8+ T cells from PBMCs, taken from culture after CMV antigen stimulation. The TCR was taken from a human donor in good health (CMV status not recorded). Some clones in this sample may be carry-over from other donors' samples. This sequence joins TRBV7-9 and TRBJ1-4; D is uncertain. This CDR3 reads CASNFISNEKLFF. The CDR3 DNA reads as TGTGCCAGCAACTTCATCAGTAATGAAAAACTGTTTTTT.